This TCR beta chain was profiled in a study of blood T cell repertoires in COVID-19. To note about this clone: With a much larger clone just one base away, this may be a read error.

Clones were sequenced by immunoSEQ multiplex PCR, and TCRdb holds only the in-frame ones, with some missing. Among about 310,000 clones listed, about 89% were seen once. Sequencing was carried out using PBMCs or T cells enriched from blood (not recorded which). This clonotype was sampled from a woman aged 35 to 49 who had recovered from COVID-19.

CDR3 in amino acids: CASSPGLAGAYEQYF. The CDR3 DNA reads TGTGCCAGCAGCCCAGGACTAGCGGGAGCCTACGAGCAGTACTTC. The chain employs TRBV13 and TRBJ2-7, with 13 bases matching TRBD2. This CDR3 contains 15 residues. The V and J ends lost 5 bases and 2 bases, in that order; junction bases with no gene match: 3. CDR1 is PRHDT, CDR2 FYEKMQ, per germline (reference sequence).